This T cell receptor (beta chain) is from a study of T cells in Graves' hyperthyroidism and ophthalmopathy. This clonotype has a count of ten or more. The antigen is unknown. Findings and limits, study-wide: Before onset, by a median of about six months, the model predicted ophthalmopathy. Most thyroid clonotypes that were expanded above 0.001 also turned up in blood. Classification by a 13 V-J model distinguished ophthalmopathy from stable hyperthyroidism.

What was amplified from RNA transcripts were TCR beta CDR3 regions. HTBI primers drove first-round RT-PCR of the TCR CDR3. MiXCR, applied by TCRdb to the multiplex PCR reads, yields one record per CDR3 protein. The data contain 190,000 or so distinct CDR3 sequences, around 20% of them singletons. From germline, CDR1 is MNHEY and CDR2 SVGAGI. Trimming stripped 2 bases from V and 0 bases from J, with 7 bases between. There are 14 residues in the CDR3. Sequencing used blood. The chain carries TRBV6-5 and TRBJ1-1, with D perhaps matching TRBD1 (5 bases). The sequence derives from a man aged 35 to 55 with Graves' hyperthyroidism. CDR3 nucleotides: TGTGCCAGCAGTTACGACAGACTGAACACTGAAGCTTTCTTT. Its translation: CASSYDRLNTEAFF.